This record looks at one T cell receptor (beta chain) sequence and its context. The entry originates in a study of human T cells and chemical hapten exposure. Via MiXCR, TCRdb re-called the RACE reads, giving one row per CDR3 protein. The sample has 250,000 or so distinct CDR3 sequences; approximately 8.6% are singletons. Time point indicated: pre-sensitization, week 0. The treatment was: therapeutic diphenylcyclopropenone sensitization with weekly scalp DPC. The sequence came from a woman aged 40-49 years with alopecia areata. Some clones in this sample may be carry-over from other donors' samples. This specimen was whole blood, taken in connection with sensitization to the hapten diphenylcyclopropenone (DPC).

In nucleotides, the CDR3 is TGCGCCAGCAGCCAAGAAAGGGGCCTCGAGCAGTACTTC. This codes for CASSQERGLEQYF. The chain joins TRBV4-3 to TRBJ2-7; possibly TRBD1 for D (5 bases). The CDR3 has 13 amino acids. V was pared by 0 bases and J by 6 bases, with 9 bases between. The germline V gene encodes CDR1 LGHNA and CDR2 YSLEER.